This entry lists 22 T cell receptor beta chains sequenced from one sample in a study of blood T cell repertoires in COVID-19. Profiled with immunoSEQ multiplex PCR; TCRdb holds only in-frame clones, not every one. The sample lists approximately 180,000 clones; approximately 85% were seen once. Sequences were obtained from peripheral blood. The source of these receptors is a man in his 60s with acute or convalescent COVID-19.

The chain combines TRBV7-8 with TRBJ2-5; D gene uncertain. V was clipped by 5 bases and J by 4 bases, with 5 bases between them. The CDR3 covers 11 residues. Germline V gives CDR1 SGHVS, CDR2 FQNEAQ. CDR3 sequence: CASSPLETQYF. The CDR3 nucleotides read TGTGCCAGCAGCCCTTTAGAGACCCAGTACTTC.

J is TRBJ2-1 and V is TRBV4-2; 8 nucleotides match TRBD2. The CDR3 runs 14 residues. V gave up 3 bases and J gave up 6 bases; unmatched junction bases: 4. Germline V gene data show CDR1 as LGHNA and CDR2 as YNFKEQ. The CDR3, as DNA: TGTGCCAGCAGCCACCGGGAGGGCCGCAATGAGCAGTTCTTC. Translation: CASSHREGRNEQFF.

The CDR3 here is CASSYSGQGLEQYF. The DNA for the CDR3 is TGTGCCAGCAGTTACTCGGGACAGGGGCTAGAGCAGTACTTC. V is TRBV6-5 and J is TRBJ2-7; TRBD1 matches 10 bases. The V gene end was trimmed by 0 bases and the J gene end by 7 bases; junction bases not matched to a gene: 3. CDR1 MNHEY and CDR2 SVGAGI come from the germline V gene. The length of the CDR3 is 14 residues.

The CDR3 here is CASSPGGTHGYTF. For the CDR3, the DNA is TGTGCCAGCAGCCCCGGAGGTACCCATGGCTACACCTTC. The chain carries TRBV5-6 and TRBJ1-2; D is unclear. The length of the CDR3 is 13 residues. Germline V gene lookup returns CDR1 SGHDT and CDR2 YYEEEE. Trimming removed 4 bases at V and 6 bases at J, with 13 bases between.

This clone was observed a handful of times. Here the CDR3 reads CASSLPTSGIGYEQYF. DNA for the CDR3: TGTGCCAGCAGTTTGCCGACTAGCGGGATAGGCTACGAGCAGTACTTC. J is TRBJ2-7 and V is TRBV28; 11 bases line up with TRBD2. J gave up 3 bases and V 3 bases, and 7 bases lay outside the gene matches. Looked up from germline, CDR1 is MDHEN and CDR2 is SYDVKM. The CDR3 is made up of 16 amino acids.

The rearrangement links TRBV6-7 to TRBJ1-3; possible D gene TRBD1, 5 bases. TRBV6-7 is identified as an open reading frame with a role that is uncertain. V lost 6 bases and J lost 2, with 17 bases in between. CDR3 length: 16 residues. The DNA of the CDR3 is TGTGCCAGCAGCCCAGGGAGGGGCCTCACTGGAAACACCATATATTTT. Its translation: CASSPGRGLTGNTIYF.

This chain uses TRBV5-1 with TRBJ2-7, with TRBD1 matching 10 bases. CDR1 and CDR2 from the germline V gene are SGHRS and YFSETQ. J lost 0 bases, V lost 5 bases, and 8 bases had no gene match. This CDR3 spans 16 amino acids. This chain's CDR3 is CASRGMGQGSSYEQYF. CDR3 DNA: TGCGCCAGCAGAGGAATGGGACAGGGGAGCTCCTACGAGCAGTACTTC.

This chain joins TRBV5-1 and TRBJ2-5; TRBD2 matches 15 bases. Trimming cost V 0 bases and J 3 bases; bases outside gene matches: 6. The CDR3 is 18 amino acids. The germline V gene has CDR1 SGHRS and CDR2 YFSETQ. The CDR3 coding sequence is TGCGCCAGCAGCTTGGCGGGACTAGCGGGGGGATCTAAAGAGACCCAGTACTTC. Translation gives CASSLAGLAGGSKETQYF. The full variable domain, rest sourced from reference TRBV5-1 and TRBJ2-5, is KAGVTQTPRYLIKTRGQQVTLSCSPISGHRSVSWYQQTPGQGLQFLFEYFSETQRNKGNFPGRFSGRQFSNSRSEMNVSTLELGDSALYLCASSLAGLAGGSKETQYFGPGTRLLVL.

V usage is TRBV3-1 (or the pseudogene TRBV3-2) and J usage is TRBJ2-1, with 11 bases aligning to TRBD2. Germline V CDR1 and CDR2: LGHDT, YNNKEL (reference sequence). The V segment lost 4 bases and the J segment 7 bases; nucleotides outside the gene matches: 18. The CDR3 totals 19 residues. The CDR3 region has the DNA TGTGCCAGCAGCCTTTTTCGGGGACTAGCGGCGGAGGGGATAAATGAGCAGTTCTTC. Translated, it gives CASSLFRGLAAEGINEQFF.

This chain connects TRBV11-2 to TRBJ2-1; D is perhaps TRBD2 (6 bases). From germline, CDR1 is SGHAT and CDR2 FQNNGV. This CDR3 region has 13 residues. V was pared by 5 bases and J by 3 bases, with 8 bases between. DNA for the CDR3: TGTGCCAGCAGCCCGGGACTCTACAATGAGCAGTTCTTC. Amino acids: CASSPGLYNEQFF.

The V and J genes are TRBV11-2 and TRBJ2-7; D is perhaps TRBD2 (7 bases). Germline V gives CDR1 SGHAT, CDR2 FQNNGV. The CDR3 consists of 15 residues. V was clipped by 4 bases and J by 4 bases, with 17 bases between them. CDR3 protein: CASSYDGGRGYEQYF. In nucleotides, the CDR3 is TGTGCCAGCAGCTACGACGGTGGGAGGGGGTACGAGCAGTACTTC. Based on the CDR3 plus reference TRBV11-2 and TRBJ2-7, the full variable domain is EAGVAQSPRYKIIEKRQSVAFWCNPISGHATLYWYQQILGQGPKLLIQFQNNGVVDDSQLPKDRFSAERLKGVDSTLKIQPAKLEDSAVYLCASSYDGGRGYEQYFGPGTRLTVT.

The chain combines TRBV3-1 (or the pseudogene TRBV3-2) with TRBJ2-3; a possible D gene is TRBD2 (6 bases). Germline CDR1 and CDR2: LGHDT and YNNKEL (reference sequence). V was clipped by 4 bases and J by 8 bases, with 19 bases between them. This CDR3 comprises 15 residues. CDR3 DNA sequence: TGTGCCAGCAGCCCCCTCGGGGGACGCGCAGGTACGCAGTATTTT. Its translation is CASSPLGGRAGTQYF.

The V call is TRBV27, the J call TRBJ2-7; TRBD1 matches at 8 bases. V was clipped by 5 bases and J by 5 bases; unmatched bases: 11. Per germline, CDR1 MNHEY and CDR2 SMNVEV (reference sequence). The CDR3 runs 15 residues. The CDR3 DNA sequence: TGTGCCAGCAGTGGAGCCGGGACAGGCTCAAACGAGCAGTACTTC. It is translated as CASSGAGTGSNEQYF.

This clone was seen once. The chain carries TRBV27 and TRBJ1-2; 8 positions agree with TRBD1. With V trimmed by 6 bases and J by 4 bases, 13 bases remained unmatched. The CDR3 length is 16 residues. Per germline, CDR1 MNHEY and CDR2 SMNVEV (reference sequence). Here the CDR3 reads CASSRGTGPLGYGYTF. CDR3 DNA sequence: TGTGCCAGCAGCCGCGGGACAGGCCCCCTTGGCTATGGCTACACCTTC.

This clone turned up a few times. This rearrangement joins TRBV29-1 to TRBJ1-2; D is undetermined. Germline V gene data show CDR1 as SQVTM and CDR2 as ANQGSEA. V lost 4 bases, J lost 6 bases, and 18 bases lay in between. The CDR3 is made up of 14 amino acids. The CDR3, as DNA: TGCAGCGTTGGTCGAGGGCACACGTTTGATGGCTACACCTTC. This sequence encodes CSVGRGHTFDGYTF.

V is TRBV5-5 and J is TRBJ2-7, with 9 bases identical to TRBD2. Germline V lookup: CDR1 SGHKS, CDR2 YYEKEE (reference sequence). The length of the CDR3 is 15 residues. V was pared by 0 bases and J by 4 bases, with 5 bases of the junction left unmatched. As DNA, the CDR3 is TGTGCCAGCAGCTTGGGACTAGCGGCCCAATACGAGCAGTACTTC. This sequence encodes CASSLGLAAQYEQYF.

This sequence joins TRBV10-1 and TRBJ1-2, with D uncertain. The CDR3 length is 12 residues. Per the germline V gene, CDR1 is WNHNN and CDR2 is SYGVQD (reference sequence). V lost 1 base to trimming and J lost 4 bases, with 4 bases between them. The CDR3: CASSEYSYGYTF. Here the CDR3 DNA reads TGCGCCAGCAGTGAGTACAGCTATGGCTACACCTTC.

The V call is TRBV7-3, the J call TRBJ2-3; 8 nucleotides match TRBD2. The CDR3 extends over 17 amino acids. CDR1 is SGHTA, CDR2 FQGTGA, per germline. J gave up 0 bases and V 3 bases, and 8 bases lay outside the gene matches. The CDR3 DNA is TGTGCCAGCAGCTTTGGTGTTGGCGGGGGGAGCACAGATACGCAGTATTTT. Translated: CASSFGVGGGSTDTQYF.

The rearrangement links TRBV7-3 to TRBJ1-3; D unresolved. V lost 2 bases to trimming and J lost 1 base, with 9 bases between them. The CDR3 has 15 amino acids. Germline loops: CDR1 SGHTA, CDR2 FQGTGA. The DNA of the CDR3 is TGTGCCAGCAGCTTAGTGGGGAGATCTGGAAACACCATATATTTT. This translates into CASSLVGRSGNTIYF.

CDR3 DNA: TGTGCCAGCGGGGTTTCTCCCGGACAGTCTAACGTGGCGGGAGATCAGTATTTT. It is translated as CASGVSPGQSNVAGDQYF. This sequence joins TRBV3-1 (or the pseudogene TRBV3-2) and TRBJ2-3; weak D call: TRBD2 (7 bases). Between the trimmed V and J ends, which lost 8 bases and 12 bases, there was a span of 36 bases. The CDR3 has 18 amino acids. CDR1 and CDR2 from the germline V gene are LGHDT and YNNKEL (reference sequence).

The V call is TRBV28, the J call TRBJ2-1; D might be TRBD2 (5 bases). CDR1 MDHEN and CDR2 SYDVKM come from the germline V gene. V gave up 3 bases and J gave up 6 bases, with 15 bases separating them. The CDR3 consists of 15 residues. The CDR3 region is CASSLEERRRNEQFF. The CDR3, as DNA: TGTGCCAGCAGTTTGGAGGAGAGGCGACGCAATGAGCAGTTCTTC.

CDR3 protein: CASSLPATSGANVLTF. Written as DNA, the CDR3 is TGTGCCAGCAGCTTACCAGCGACCTCTGGGGCCAACGTCCTGACTTTC. This sequence joins TRBV7-2 and TRBJ2-6; D is unclear. CDR1 and CDR2 (germline): SGHTA, FQGNSA. The CDR3 totals 16 residues. The V gene lost 2 bases and the J gene lost 0 bases, with 8 bases spanning the gap.